This section outlines one T cell receptor (beta chain) sequence together with its context. The data stem from a study of blood T cell repertoires in COVID-19. Study-wide background: COVID-19 samples, acute and convalescent, were from the United States, Italy and Spain. Nucleic acid was either cDNA or gDNA, and it came from T cells, B-cell-depleted T cells, or PBMCs.

The authors' processing: Scientists estimated how many nucleated cells there were by amplifying reference gene primers. Profiling relied on immunoSEQ multiplex PCR, and the TCRdb table lists in-frame clones only, not all of them. V and J calls and clone size are given by that table; D and trimming were obtained from the DNA. This sample has about 50,000 clones; 75% to 90% occur once, and the top ten carry roughly 14%. The CDR3 contains 15 residues. V gave up 0 bases and J gave up 0 bases, with 8 bases separating them. CDR1 and CDR2 from the germline V gene are MNHEY and SMNVEV (reference sequence). This chain links TRBV27 with TRBJ1-2, with D possibly matching TRBD1 (5 bases). The sample was peripheral blood. This TCR was sampled from a human donor in a cohort sampled during active COVID-19. The donor label of this sample is uncertain. The CDR3 DNA reads as TGTGCCAGCAGTTTATCGACGGGGGCTAACTATGGCTACACCTTC. Translated, it gives CASSLSTGANYGYTF.